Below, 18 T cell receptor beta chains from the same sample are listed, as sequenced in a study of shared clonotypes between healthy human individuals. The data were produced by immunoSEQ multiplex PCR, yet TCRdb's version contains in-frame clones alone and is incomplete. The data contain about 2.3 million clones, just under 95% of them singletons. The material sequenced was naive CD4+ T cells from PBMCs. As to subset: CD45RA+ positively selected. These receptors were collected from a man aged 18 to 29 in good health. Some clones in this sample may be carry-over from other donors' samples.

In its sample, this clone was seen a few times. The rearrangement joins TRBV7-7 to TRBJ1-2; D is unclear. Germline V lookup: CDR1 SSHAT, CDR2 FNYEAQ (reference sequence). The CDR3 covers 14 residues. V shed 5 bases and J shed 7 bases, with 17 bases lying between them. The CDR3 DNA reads TGTGCCAGCAGCCCTCATTCCTGGGAGCTTGGCTACACCTTC. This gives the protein CASSPHSWELGYTF.

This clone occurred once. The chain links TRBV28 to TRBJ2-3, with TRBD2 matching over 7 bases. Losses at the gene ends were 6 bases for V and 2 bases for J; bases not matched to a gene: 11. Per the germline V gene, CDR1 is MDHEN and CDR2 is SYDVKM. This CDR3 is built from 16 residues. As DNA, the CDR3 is TGTGCCAGCAGCGCCGGGGGGAGGGCCAACACAGATACGCAGTATTTT. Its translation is CASSAGGRANTDTQYF.

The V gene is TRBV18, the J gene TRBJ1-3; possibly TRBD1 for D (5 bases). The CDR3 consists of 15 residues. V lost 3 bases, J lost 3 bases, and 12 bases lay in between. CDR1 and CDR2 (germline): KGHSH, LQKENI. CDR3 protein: CASSPYGGFGNTIYF. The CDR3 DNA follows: TGTGCCAGCTCACCGTACGGGGGATTTGGAAACACCATATATTTT.

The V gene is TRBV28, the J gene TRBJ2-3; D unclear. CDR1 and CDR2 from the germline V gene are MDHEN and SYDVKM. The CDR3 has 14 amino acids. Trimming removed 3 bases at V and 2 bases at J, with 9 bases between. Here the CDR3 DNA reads TGTGCCAGCAGTTTCCCGGAGTTCACAGATACGCAGTATTTT. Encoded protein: CASSFPEFTDTQYF.

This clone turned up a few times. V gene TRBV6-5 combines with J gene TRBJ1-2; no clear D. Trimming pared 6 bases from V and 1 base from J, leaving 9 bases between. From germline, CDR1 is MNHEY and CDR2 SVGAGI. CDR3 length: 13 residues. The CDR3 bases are TGTGCCAGCAGGCGCAGCATTAACTATGGCTACACCTTC. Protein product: CASRRSINYGYTF.

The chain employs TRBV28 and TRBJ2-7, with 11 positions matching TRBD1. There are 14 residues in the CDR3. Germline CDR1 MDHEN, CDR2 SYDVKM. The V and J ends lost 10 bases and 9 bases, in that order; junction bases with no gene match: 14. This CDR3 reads CATGQGAPTTRQYF. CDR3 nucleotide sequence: TGTGCCACCGGACAGGGGGCACCCACTACGAGGCAGTACTTC.

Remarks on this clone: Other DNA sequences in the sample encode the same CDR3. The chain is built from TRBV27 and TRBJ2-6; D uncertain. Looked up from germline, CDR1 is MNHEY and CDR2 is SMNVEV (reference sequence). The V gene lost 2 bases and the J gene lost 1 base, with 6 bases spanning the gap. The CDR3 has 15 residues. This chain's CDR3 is CASSLRSSGANVLTF. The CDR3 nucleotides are TGTGCCAGCAGTTTAAGGTCATCTGGGGCCAACGTCCTGACTTTC.

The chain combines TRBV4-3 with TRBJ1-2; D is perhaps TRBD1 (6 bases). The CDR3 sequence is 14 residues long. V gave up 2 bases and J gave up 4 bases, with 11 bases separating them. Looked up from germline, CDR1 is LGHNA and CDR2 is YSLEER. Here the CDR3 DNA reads TGCGCCAGCAGCCAACTACAGGGAGGCTATGGCTACACCTTC. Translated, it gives CASSQLQGGYGYTF.

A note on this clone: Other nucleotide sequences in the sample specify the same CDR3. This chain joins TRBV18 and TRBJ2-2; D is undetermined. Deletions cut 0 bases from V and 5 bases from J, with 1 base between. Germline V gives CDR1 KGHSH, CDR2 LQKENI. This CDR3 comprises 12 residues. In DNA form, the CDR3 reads TGTGCCAGCTCACCACCTACCGGGGAGCTGTTTTTT. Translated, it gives CASSPPTGELFF.

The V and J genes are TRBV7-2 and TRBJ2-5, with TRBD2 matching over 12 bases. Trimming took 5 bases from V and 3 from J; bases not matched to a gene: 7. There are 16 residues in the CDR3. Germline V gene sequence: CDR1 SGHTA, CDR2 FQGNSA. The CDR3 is CASSPMRTSGKETQYF. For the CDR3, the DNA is TGTGCCAGCAGCCCGATGAGGACTAGCGGGAAAGAGACCCAGTACTTC.

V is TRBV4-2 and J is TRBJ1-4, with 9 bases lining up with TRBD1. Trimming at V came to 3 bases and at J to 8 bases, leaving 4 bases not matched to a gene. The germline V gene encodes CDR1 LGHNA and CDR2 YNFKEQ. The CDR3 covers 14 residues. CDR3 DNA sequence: TGTGCCAGCAGCCAGGGACAGGGTCGAGAAAAACTGTTTTTT. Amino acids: CASSQGQGREKLFF.

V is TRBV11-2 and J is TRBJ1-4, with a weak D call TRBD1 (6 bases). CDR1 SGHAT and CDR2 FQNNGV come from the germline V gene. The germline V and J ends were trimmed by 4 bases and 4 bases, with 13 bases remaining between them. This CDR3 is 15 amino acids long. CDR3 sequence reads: CASSYTGGLNEKLFF. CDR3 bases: TGTGCCAGCAGCTATACGGGGGGCCTTAATGAAAAACTGTTTTTT.

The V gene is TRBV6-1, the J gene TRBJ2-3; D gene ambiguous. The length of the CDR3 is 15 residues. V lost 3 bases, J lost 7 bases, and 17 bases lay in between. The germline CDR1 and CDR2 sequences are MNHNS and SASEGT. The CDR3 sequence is CASSEGIIVMYTQYF. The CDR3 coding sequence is TGTGCCAGCAGTGAGGGAATAATAGTTATGTATACGCAGTATTTT.

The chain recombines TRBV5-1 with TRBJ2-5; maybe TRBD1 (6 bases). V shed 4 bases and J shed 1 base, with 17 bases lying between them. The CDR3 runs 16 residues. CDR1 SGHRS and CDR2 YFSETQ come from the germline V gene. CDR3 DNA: TGCGCCAGCAGCCCCTACAGGGTTTCGGCCCAAGAGACCCAGTACTTC. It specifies CASSPYRVSAQETQYF.

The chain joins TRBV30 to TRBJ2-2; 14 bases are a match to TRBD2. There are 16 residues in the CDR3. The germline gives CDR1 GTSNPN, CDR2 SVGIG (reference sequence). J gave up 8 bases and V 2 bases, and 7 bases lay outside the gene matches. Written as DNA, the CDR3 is TGTGCCTGGAGTATCGGACTAGCGGGAGGTTCGGGGGAGCTGTTTTTT. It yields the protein CAWSIGLAGGSGELFF.

In nucleotides, the CDR3 is TGTGCCAGCAGTGTACAGCATAGCAATCAGCCCCAGCATTTT. It specifies CASSVQHSNQPQHF. The chain is built from TRBV6-1 and TRBJ1-5, with D hard to call. The CDR3 consists of 14 residues. The V end was cut by 4 bases, the J end by 0 bases, with 7 bases between. Germline lookup yields CDR1 MNHNS and CDR2 SASEGT.

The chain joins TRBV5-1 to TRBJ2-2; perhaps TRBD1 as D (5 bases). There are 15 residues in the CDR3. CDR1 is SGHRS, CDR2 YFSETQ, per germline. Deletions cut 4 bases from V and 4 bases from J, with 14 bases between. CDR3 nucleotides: TGCGCCAGCAGCCCCCCGCAGGGAATCACCGGGGAGCTGTTTTTT. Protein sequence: CASSPPQGITGELFF.

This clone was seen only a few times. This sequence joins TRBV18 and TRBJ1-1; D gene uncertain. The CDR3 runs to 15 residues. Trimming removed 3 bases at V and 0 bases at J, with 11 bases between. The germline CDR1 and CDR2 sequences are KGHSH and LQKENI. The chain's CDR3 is CASSPVLVMNTEAFF. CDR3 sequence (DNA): TGTGCCAGCTCACCCGTTCTTGTCATGAACACTGAAGCTTTCTTT.